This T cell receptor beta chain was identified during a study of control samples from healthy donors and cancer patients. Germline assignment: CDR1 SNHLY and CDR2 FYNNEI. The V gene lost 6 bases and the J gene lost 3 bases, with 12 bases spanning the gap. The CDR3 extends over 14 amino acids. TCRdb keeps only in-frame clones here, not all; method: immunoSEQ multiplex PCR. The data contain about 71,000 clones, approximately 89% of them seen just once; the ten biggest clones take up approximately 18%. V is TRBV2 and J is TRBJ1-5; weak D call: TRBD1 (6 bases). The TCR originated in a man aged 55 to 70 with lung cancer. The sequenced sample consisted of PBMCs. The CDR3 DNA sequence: TGTGCCAGCAGCCTGGACAGTTTCAATCAGCCCCAGCATTTT. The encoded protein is CASSLDSFNQPQHF.